This TCR beta chain was obtained from a study of blood T cell repertoires in COVID-19. The overall study: The United States, Italy and Spain provided the acute and convalescent COVID-19 samples. Sources were T cells, B-cell-depleted T cells, or PBMCs; the material itself was cDNA or gDNA.

The CDR3 contains 16 residues. Germline V gene sequence: CDR1 MNHEY, CDR2 SVGAGI. V lost 0 bases to trimming and J lost 8 bases; unmatched junction nucleotides: 7. As processed by the authors: Reference gene primer amplification gave estimated nucleated cell counts. TCRdb's table, derived via immunoSEQ multiplex PCR, lists solely in-frame clones and lacks some. V and J calls and clone size are as listed in that table; D and trimming were resolved from the DNA. Among about 140,000 clones listed, just over 85% were seen once. The receptor was derived from a woman aged 60-70 years with acute or convalescent COVID-19. Sample: peripheral blood. V and J are TRBV6-5 and TRBJ2-2, with 9 nucleotides matching TRBD2. CDR3 protein: CASSYSTLAGMGELFF. DNA of the CDR3: TGTGCCAGCAGTTACTCGACTCTAGCGGGGATGGGGGAGCTGTTTTTT.